Following are 5 T cell receptor beta chains from one sample sequenced in a study of blood T cell repertoires in COVID-19 (dated by TCRdb to the early 2020s). Library creation used the immunoSEQ multiplex PCR assay. TCRdb mirrors the immuneACCESS table, restricted to in-frame sequences. Some clones are absent from its copies; in checked studies, under half trace to an unresolved V gene, and the reason for the others is unknown. The table for this sample lists around 65,000 clones; 85% of them were counted only once. The ten biggest clones cover roughly 5% of the sample. The sample was peripheral blood. The receptors here all came from a man between 65 and 85 years old with acute or convalescent COVID-19.

This chain joins TRBV6-5 and TRBJ1-2; 7 bases fit TRBD1. CDR1 and CDR2 (germline): MNHEY, SVGAGI. V trimming: 6 bases; J trimming: 4 bases; junction bases outside the gene matches: 5. The CDR3 covers 13 residues. CDR3 DNA: TGTGCCAGCAGCGAGACAGGGATCTATGGCTACACCTTC. Encoded protein: CASSETGIYGYTF.

This clone was seen once. The J gene is TRBJ2-5, the V gene TRBV7-9, with TRBD2 matching 7 bases. In germline, CDR1 is SEHNR, CDR2 FQNEAQ (reference sequence). The CDR3 consists of 13 residues. V lost 5 bases to trimming and J lost 5 bases; unmatched junction nucleotides: 5. The CDR3 spells CASSTREGETQYF. DNA for the CDR3: TGTGCCAGCAGCACTAGGGAGGGCGAGACCCAGTACTTC.

The V call is TRBV27, the J call TRBJ2-7, with TRBD1 matching over 10 bases. The length of the CDR3 is 15 residues. CDR1 MNHEY and CDR2 SMNVEV come from the germline V gene (reference sequence). V lost 5 bases and J lost 3; bases outside the gene matches: 7. The CDR3 DNA follows: TGTGCCAGCAGTGCGGTTGACAGGGGGCTCTACGAGCAGTACTTC. It translates to CASSAVDRGLYEQYF.

The chain is built from TRBV5-1 and TRBJ2-5; 7 bases are shared with TRBD1. The CDR3 is made up of 14 amino acids. Per the germline V gene, CDR1 is SGHRS and CDR2 is YFSETQ. J gave up 7 bases and V 2 bases, and 8 bases lay outside the gene matches. The CDR3 loop is CASSLGRGQGTQYF. The DNA of the CDR3 is TGCGCCAGCAGCTTAGGAAGGGGGCAGGGGACCCAGTACTTC.

The chain recombines TRBV28 with TRBJ2-5; 13 bases line up with TRBD2. CDR3 size: 17 residues. Germline lookup yields CDR1 MDHEN and CDR2 SYDVKM. The J segment lost 5 bases and the V segment lost 6 bases, leaving 12 bases of the junction unmatched. The CDR3 region is CASSPPWTSGGWETQYF. The CDR3 coding sequence is TGTGCCAGCAGCCCCCCTTGGACTAGCGGGGGTTGGGAGACCCAGTACTTC.